These 27 T cell receptor beta chains came from one sample sequenced in a study of blood T cell repertoires in COVID-19. Sequencing used immunoSEQ multiplex PCR; TCRdb keeps in-frame clones, though not all of them. The data hold 210,000 or so clones, with approximately 85% observed a single time. The sequenced sample consisted of peripheral blood. These receptors were taken from a woman between 50 and 59 years old with active or convalescent COVID-19.

V and J are TRBV7-4 and TRBJ1-5; D uncertain. This CDR3 has 14 residues. The V gene's germline CDR1 is SGHVT and CDR2 SQSDAQ. The V end was cut by 1 base, the J end by 3 bases, with 7 bases between. In nucleotides, the CDR3 is TGTGCCAGCAGCTTAGGGCAGATCAATCAGCCCCAGCATTTT. It translates to CASSLGQINQPQHF.

The chain joins TRBV29-1 to TRBJ1-1; possible D gene TRBD1, 6 bases. Germline CDR1 SQVTM, CDR2 ANQGSEA. V shed 7 bases and J shed 2 bases, with 11 bases lying between them. The CDR3 totals 12 residues. In DNA form, the CDR3 reads TGCAGCGCGTCCAGGGGCAACACTGAAGCTTTCTTT. Its protein product is CSASRGNTEAFF.

V usage is TRBV6-5 and J usage is TRBJ1-5, with 7 positions matching TRBD1. Germline values: CDR1 MNHEY, CDR2 SVGAGI. Unmatched junction bases numbered 14, after V lost 4 bases and J lost 11 bases. The CDR3 has 15 amino acids. The CDR3, as DNA: TGTGCCAGCAGTTCGGGACAGCGAGGAATCGGGGCCCAGCATTTT. Translated, it gives CASSSGQRGIGAQHF.

The chain joins TRBV7-2 to TRBJ2-5; D is perhaps TRBD1 (5 bases). Trimming took off 2 bases at V and 7 bases at J, with 20 bases between the two ends. Germline assignment: CDR1 SGHTA and CDR2 FQGNSA. This CDR3 contains 16 residues. CDR3: CASSLWLPGGTGTQYF. The CDR3 coding sequence is TGTGCCAGCAGCTTATGGCTGCCAGGCGGTACAGGGACCCAGTACTTC.

The chain recombines TRBV19 with TRBJ1-3, with D unresolved. V lost 9 bases and J 8 bases, leaving 20 bases between the germline ends. The CDR3 loop spans 14 amino acids. CDR1 and CDR2 from the germline V gene are LNHDA and SQIVND (reference sequence). CDR3 sequence (DNA): TGTGCCAGCAACGAGGCGTGGCTTCGGGACACCATATATTTT. Translated: CASNEAWLRDTIYF.

The rearrangement joins TRBV18 to TRBJ1-1; tentative D call: TRBD1 (6 bases). The CDR3 is made up of 15 amino acids. The V gene lost 2 bases and the J gene lost 5 bases, with 15 bases spanning the gap. Germline V CDR1 and CDR2: KGHSH, LQKENI. CDR3 sequence (DNA): TGTGCCAGCTCACCAGGACAGACCCAGCGTACTGAAGCTTTCTTT. The encoded protein is CASSPGQTQRTEAFF.

This clone has a handful of counts. The J gene is TRBJ1-1, the V gene TRBV29-1; TRBD1 is a possible D gene (5 bases). The germline V gene encodes CDR1 SQVTM and CDR2 ANQGSEA. V dropped 8 bases and J dropped 9 bases, with 19 bases sitting between them. This CDR3 spans 12 amino acids. The CDR3 DNA sequence: TGCAGCTCTATGGACATACGGACCCAAGCTTTCTTT. It is translated as CSSMDIRTQAFF.

The chain uses TRBV28 and TRBJ2-1, with D possibly matching TRBD2 (5 bases). The CDR3 is 11 amino acids. Germline V lookup: CDR1 MDHEN, CDR2 SYDVKM. Trimming took 5 bases from V and 8 from J, leaving 7 bases between them. CDR3: CASSGRDEQFF. CDR3 sequence (DNA): TGTGCCAGCAGTGGGCGGGATGAGCAGTTCTTC. Complete variable domain (other parts from reference TRBV28 and TRBJ2-1): DVKVTQSSRYLVKRTGEKVFLECVQDMDHENMFWYRQDPGLGLRLIYFSYDVKMKEKGDIPEGYSVSREKKERFSLILESASTNQTSMYLCASSGRDEQFFGPGTRLTVL.

The chain links TRBV7-3 to TRBJ2-1, with 8 bases matching TRBD2. Germline V gene data show CDR1 as SGHTA and CDR2 as FQGTGA. CDR3 length: 15 residues. The trim removed 2 bases at V and 1 base at J, leaving 1 base unmatched. The CDR3 region is CASSLGTRSYNEQFF. For the CDR3, the DNA is TGTGCCAGCAGCTTAGGGACTAGGTCCTACAATGAGCAGTTCTTC.

The chain combines TRBV4-2 with TRBJ2-2, with 13 bases identical to TRBD2. Trimming at V came to 1 base and at J to 0 bases, leaving 2 bases not matched to a gene. Germline V gene sequence: CDR1 LGHNA, CDR2 YNFKEQ. CDR3 length equals 18 residues. The chain's CDR3 is CASSQGTSGRANTGELFF. In nucleotides, the CDR3 is TGTGCCAGCAGCCAAGGGACTAGCGGGAGAGCGAACACCGGGGAGCTGTTTTTT.

V and J are TRBV10-3 and TRBJ1-2, with 8 bases matching TRBD1. V lost 5 bases to trimming and J lost 4 bases; unmatched junction nucleotides: 6. Germline-derived CDR1 and CDR2 are ENHRY and SYGVKD. This CDR3 has 14 amino acids. CDR3 loop: CAISFGQGLYGYTF. In DNA form, the CDR3 reads TGTGCCATCAGTTTTGGACAGGGCCTCTATGGCTACACCTTC.

J is TRBJ1-5 and V is TRBV28, with a tentative D call TRBD1 (5 bases). CDR1 MDHEN and CDR2 SYDVKM come from the germline V gene. V was cut by 6 bases and J by 3 bases, with 18 bases left in between. CDR3 length equals 16 residues. This CDR3 is CASRLHTGLDNQPQHF. CDR3 DNA: TGTGCCAGCAGGCTTCACACAGGCCTCGACAATCAGCCCCAGCATTTT.

The chain combines TRBV28 with TRBJ1-5; no definite D call. Germline V gene sequence: CDR1 MDHEN, CDR2 SYDVKM. The ends were cut back, 5 bases at V and 7 bases at J, with 12 bases in the middle. The CDR3 is made up of 13 amino acids. The CDR3 region is CASSPPGMQPQHF. The CDR3 nucleotides are TGTGCCAGCAGTCCACCCGGGATGCAGCCCCAGCATTTT.

The chain is built from TRBV7-2 and TRBJ2-1; TRBD1 matches at 7 bases. The germline V gene has CDR1 SGHTA and CDR2 FQGNSA. CDR3 length: 15 amino acids. Unmatched junction bases numbered 8, after V lost 3 bases and J lost 6 bases. In DNA, the CDR3 is TGTGCCAGCAGCTTTAGGACAGGAAGTTCCAATGAGCAGTTCTTC. Protein: CASSFRTGSSNEQFF.

The V and J genes are TRBV11-2 and TRBJ2-4; TRBD2 aligns across 7 bases. This CDR3 is built from 15 residues. V shed 4 bases and J 4 bases; nucleotides not matched to a gene: 7. The germline V gene encodes CDR1 SGHAT and CDR2 FQNNGV. The CDR3 spells CASSSLGSGKNIQYF. The CDR3 nucleotides read TGTGCCAGCAGCTCCCTCGGTAGCGGGAAAAACATTCAGTACTTC.

The chain joins TRBV7-2 to TRBJ2-7; 9 bases match TRBD1. This CDR3 has 11 residues. The J segment lost 4 bases and the V segment lost 8 bases, leaving 0 bases of the junction unmatched. Germline CDR1 SGHTA, CDR2 FQGNSA. DNA for the CDR3: TGTGCCAGCGGACAGGGGTACGAGCAGTACTTC. Translation gives CASGQGYEQYF.

The chain links TRBV19 to TRBJ1-5; 7 bases map to TRBD1. Trimming cost V 7 bases and J 0 bases; bases outside gene matches: 9. This CDR3 has 16 amino acids. Germline V gene sequence: CDR1 LNHDA, CDR2 SQIVND (reference sequence). The CDR3 DNA reads as TGTGCCAGTAAGGGACAGAGGGATTATAGCAATCAGCCCCAGCATTTT. This codes for CASKGQRDYSNQPQHF.

The V gene is TRBV5-1, the J gene TRBJ2-3, with D perhaps matching TRBD2 (5 bases). The V and J ends lost 5 bases and 6 bases respectively, with 22 bases between them. Looked up from germline, CDR1 is SGHRS and CDR2 is YFSETQ. CDR3 size: 16 residues. The CDR3 DNA is TGCGCCAGCAGTCCGACCGACCGGGCGGGCTTTGATACGCAGTATTTT. Amino acids: CASSPTDRAGFDTQYF.

The chain is built from TRBV7-6 and TRBJ2-1; D possibly corresponds to TRBD2 (5 bases). With 6 bases removed from V and 7 bases from J, the gap between germline ends came to 22 bases. The CDR3 is 16 residues long. The germline CDR1 and CDR2 sequences are SGHVS and FNYEAQ. The CDR3 spells CASSSSGSLKANEQFF. CDR3 nucleotide sequence: TGTGCCAGCAGTTCCTCGGGGTCGCTTAAGGCGAATGAGCAGTTCTTC.

The CDR3 here is CASSQELLAGLNEQFF. DNA of the CDR3: TGTGCCAGCAGCCAAGAATTACTAGCGGGACTCAATGAGCAGTTCTTC. The rearrangement joins TRBV3-1 (or the pseudogene TRBV3-2) to TRBJ2-1; the match to TRBD2 covers 10 bases. The CDR3 totals 16 residues. CDR1 and CDR2 from the germline V gene are LGHDT and YNNKEL (reference sequence). Trimming cost V 0 bases and J 6 bases; bases outside gene matches: 5.

This clone was picked up a small number of times. This chain connects TRBV7-2 to TRBJ1-2, with TRBD1 identical over 7 bases. CDR1 SGHTA and CDR2 FQGNSA come from the germline V gene. The CDR3 has 13 residues. With V trimmed by 3 bases and J by 7 bases, 5 bases remained unmatched. The CDR3 DNA sequence: TGTGCCAGCAGCTTCGCCCAGGGGGGTGGCTACACCTTC. Translating gives CASSFAQGGGYTF.

The rearrangement joins TRBV6-5 to TRBJ2-7; maybe TRBD1 (6 bases). The germline V gene has CDR1 MNHEY and CDR2 SVGAGI. CDR3 length: 12 amino acids. Deletions cut 5 bases from V and 5 bases from J, with 10 bases between. The CDR3 is CASSQGFHEQYF. The DNA of the CDR3 is TGTGCCAGCAGTCAGGGGTTCCACGAGCAGTACTTC.

The CDR3: CASSEAPSGWNNEQFF. The DNA for the CDR3 is TGTGCCAGCAGTGAAGCGCCAAGCGGGTGGAACAATGAGCAGTTCTTC. This chain uses TRBV6-1 with TRBJ2-1; tentative D call: TRBD2 (6 bases). V lost 0 bases and J lost 5, with 14 bases in between. Germline values: CDR1 MNHNS, CDR2 SASEGT. The CDR3 has 16 residues.

The chain carries TRBV9 and TRBJ1-5; 8 positions match TRBD1. This CDR3 has 13 residues. V shed 7 bases, J shed 6 bases, and the junction held 6 bases outside the gene matches. Germline CDR1 SGDLS, CDR2 YYNGEE. The CDR3 nucleotides are TGTGCCAGCGAGGACAGGGCGATTCAGCCCCAGCATTTT. Translation gives CASEDRAIQPQHF.

J is TRBJ2-7 and V is TRBV7-8; TRBD1 agrees at 8 bases. V lost 5 bases to trimming and J lost 6 bases; unmatched junction nucleotides: 12. The CDR3 has 15 amino acids. Germline assignment: CDR1 SGHVS and CDR2 FQNEAQ. CDR3 sequence (DNA): TGTGCCAGCAGCGATCCTCGGACAGGGCTGGGCGAGCAGTACGTC. Its protein is CASSDPRTGLGEQYV.

The rearrangement links TRBV18 to TRBJ1-2, with D maybe TRBD1 (6 bases). The CDR3 is made up of 13 amino acids. V was trimmed by 4 bases and J by 4 bases, leaving 10 bases between them. CDR1 is KGHSH and CDR2 is LQKENI in the germline V gene. The CDR3 loop is CASSRQAIYGYTF. DNA for the CDR3: TGTGCCAGCTCACGACAGGCGATCTATGGCTACACCTTC. The complete variable domain, with remaining parts taken from reference TRBV18 and TRBJ1-2, reads NAGVMQNPRHLVRRRGQEARLRCSPMKGHSHVYWYRQLPEEGLKFMVYLQKENIIDESGMPKERFSAEFPKEGPSILRIQQVVRGDSAAYFCASSRQAIYGYTFGSGTRLTVV.

The V call is TRBV20-1, the J call TRBJ1-4; D is ambiguous. V lost 4 bases and J lost 3, with 3 bases in between. The CDR3 is made up of 11 amino acids. Germline lookup yields CDR1 DFQATT and CDR2 SNEGSKA (reference sequence). The CDR3 spells CSAISNEKLFF. CDR3 nucleotides: TGCAGTGCTATCTCTAATGAAAAACTGTTTTTT.